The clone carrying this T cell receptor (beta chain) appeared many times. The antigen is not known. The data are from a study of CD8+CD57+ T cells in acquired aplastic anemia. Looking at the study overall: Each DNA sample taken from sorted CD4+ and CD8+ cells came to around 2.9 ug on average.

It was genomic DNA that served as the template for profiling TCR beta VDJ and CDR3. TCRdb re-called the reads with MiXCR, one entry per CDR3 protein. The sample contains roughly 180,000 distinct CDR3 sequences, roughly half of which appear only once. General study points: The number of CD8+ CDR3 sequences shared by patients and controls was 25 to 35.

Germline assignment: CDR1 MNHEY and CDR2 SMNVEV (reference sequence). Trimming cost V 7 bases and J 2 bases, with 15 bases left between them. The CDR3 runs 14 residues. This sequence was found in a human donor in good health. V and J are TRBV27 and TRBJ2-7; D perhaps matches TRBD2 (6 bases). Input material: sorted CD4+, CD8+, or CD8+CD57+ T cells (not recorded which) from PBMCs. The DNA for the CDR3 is TGTGCCAGCAATCCCGGAGGGCTCACCTACGAGCAGTACTTC. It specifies CASNPGGLTYEQYF.